A selection of T cell receptor beta chains follows, all from one sample in a study of regulatory T cells in long-lasting Graves disease. TCRdb reprocessed the multiplex PCR reads via MiXCR and lists one record per CDR3 protein. The table records 400,000 to 500,000 distinct CDR3 sequences, approximately 16% of them present only once. The same sample was also used in a study of T cells in Graves' hyperthyroidism and ophthalmopathy.

The material was peripheral blood mononuclear cells (PBMCs), obtained at new diagnosis, from a patient treated with antithyroid drugs. The receptors shown here come from a woman between 25 and 40 years old with Graves disease. CDR3s include the opening cysteine and the closing phenylalanine or tryptophan. A D gene is named only where the DNA matches it firmly. The size of a clone is reported for some rows only, either as once, few or many, or as a class for expanded clones.

>TRBD1|many|TRBV4-3|TRBJ2-5
CASSPRDSQETQYF
TGTGCCAGCAGCCCGAGGGACAGCCAAGAGACCCAGTACTTC
>TRBD1|many|TRBV27|TRBJ2-3
CASSNRQGAGDTQYF
TGTGCCAGCAGTAACCGGCAGGGGGCAGGAGATACGCAGTATTTT
>.|few|TRBV14|TRBJ1-2
CASSQRPGQFLDGYTF
TGTGCCAGCAGCCAGAGGCCGGGACAATTTTTGGATGGCTACACCTTC
>TRBD1|many|TRBV10-3|TRBJ1-1
CAIRTGTGGTEAFF
TGTGCCATCAGAACCGGGACAGGGGGCACTGAAGCTTTCTTT
>.|many|TRBV29-1|TRBJ2-7
CSVVVRSTYEQYF
TGCAGCGTTGTGGTCAGGTCCACCTACGAGCAGTACTTC
>.|.|TRBV20-1|TRBJ1-1
CSARDSAGLNTEAFF
TGCAGTGCTAGAGATTCGGCAGGGCTGAACACTGAAGCTTTCTTT
>.|many|TRBV4-3|TRBJ2-7
CASSQDDGGPPVDYEQYF
TGCGCCAGCAGCCAAGATGACGGGGGGCCGCCTGTGGACTACGAGCAGTACTTC
>.|many|TRBV2|TRBJ2-3
CASNLQDITDTQYF
TGTGCCAGCAACCTCCAGGACATCACAGATACGCAGTATTTT
>TRBD2|many|TRBV12-3/TRBV12-4|TRBJ2-2
CASSPDGRGTGELFF
TGTGCCAGCAGTCCCGACGGGAGGGGCACCGGGGAGCTGTTTTTT
>.|few|TRBV29-1|TRBJ1-1
CSGSDRGTEAFF
TGCAGCGGAAGCGATCGGGGAACTGAAGCTTTCTTT
>.|.|TRBV7-9|TRBJ1-1
CASSFTGLGTEAFF
TGTGCCAGCAGCTTTACAGGGTTGGGCACTGAAGCTTTCTTT
>TRBD2|.|TRBV19|TRBJ2-3
CASTPSLAGVLTDTQYF
TGTGCCAGTACCCCCTCCTTAGCGGGAGTGTTGACAGATACGCAGTATTTT
>.|many|TRBV7-3|TRBJ2-7
CASSLGRGLSYEQYF
TGTGCCAGCAGCTTAGGCCGGGGCCTCTCCTACGAGCAGTACTTC
>.|many|TRBV19|TRBJ2-1
CASSILEPTNNEQFF
TGTGCCAGTAGTATTTTGGAGCCTACAAACAATGAGCAGTTCTTC
>.|once|TRBV27|TRBJ2-5
CVSSFGETQYF
TGTGTCAGCAGTTTCGGGGAGACCCAGTACTTC
>TRBD1|.|TRBV29-1|TRBJ2-1
CSVEDRESNEQFF
TGCAGCGTCGAGGACAGGGAGAGTAATGAGCAGTTCTTC
>TRBD1|many|TRBV27|TRBJ2-1
CASSFVGQGANEQFF
TGTGCCAGCAGTTTCGTAGGACAGGGGGCGAATGAGCAGTTCTTC
>.|.|TRBV2|TRBJ1-5
CASSEKGAQPQHF
TGTGCCAGCAGTGAAAAGGGTGCTCAGCCCCAGCATTTT
>.|once|TRBV15|TRBJ2-5
CATSTGGQETQYF
TGTGCCACCAGCACTGGGGGACAAGAGACCCAGTACTTC
>.|many|TRBV30|TRBJ1-3
CACSTGVSGNTIYF
TGTGCCTGCTCAACCGGGGTCTCTGGAAACACCATATATTTT
>.|few|TRBV7-2|TRBJ2-7
CASSLTGPGSYEQYF
TGTGCCAGCAGCTTAACGGGCCCGGGGTCCTACGAGCAGTACTTC
>TRBD2|.|TRBV28|TRBJ2-2
CASLHGRATGELFF
TGTGCCAGCCTTCACGGGAGGGCGACCGGGGAGCTGTTTTTT
>TRBD2|.|TRBV10-3|TRBJ2-7
CAIRTSGPYEQYF
TGTGCCATCAGGACTAGCGGACCCTACGAGCAGTACTTC
>.|many|TRBV7-2|TRBJ1-2
CASSLGSYGYTF
TGTGCCAGCAGCTTAGGGAGCTATGGCTACACCTTC
>.|few|TRBV27|TRBJ2-1
CASAIGERGEQFF
TGTGCCAGCGCGATCGGGGAGCGTGGTGAGCAGTTCTTC
>TRBD2|few|TRBV15|TRBJ2-1
CATSTTGTSAYNEQFF
TGTGCCACCAGCACGACCGGGACTAGCGCCTACAATGAGCAGTTCTTC
>.|many|TRBV3-1|TRBJ2-5
CASSFKMQRRQETQYF
TGTGCCAGCAGTTTTAAGATGCAGCGGAGGCAAGAGACCCAGTACTTC
>TRBD2|many|TRBV10-3|TRBJ2-3
CAIRGTSGSDTQYF
TGTGCCATCCGAGGGACTAGCGGGAGTGATACGCAGTATTTT
>TRBD1|.|TRBV19|TRBJ1-1
CASRDRGGRDTEAFF
TGTGCCAGCCGGGACAGGGGGGGGCGCGACACTGAAGCTTTCTTT